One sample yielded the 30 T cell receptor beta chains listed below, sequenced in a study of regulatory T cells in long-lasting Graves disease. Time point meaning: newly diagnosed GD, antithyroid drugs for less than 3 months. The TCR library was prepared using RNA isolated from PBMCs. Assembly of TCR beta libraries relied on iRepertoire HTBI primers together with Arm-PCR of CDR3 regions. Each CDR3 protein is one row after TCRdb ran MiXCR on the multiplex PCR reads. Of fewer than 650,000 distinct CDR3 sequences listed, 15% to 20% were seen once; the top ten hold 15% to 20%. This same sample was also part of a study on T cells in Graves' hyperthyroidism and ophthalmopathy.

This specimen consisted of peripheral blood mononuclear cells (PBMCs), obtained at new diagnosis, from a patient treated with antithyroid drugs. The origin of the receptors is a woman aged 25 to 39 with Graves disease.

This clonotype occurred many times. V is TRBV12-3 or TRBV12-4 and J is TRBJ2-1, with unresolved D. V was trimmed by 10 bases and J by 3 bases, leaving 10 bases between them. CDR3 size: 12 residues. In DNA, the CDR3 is TGTGCCACCTCGACCGTCTACAATGAGCAGTTCTTC. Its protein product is CATSTVYNEQFF.

The CDR3 sequence: CASSWTGGGETQYF. The CDR3 nucleotides are TGTGCCAGCAGTTGGACGGGGGGCGGGGAGACCCAGTACTTC. The rearrangement links TRBV6-9 to TRBJ2-5; D may be TRBD2 (7 bases). CDR3 length: 14 amino acids. Germline CDR1 and CDR2: MNHGY and SVAAGI. The germline V and J ends were trimmed by 4 bases and 5 bases, with 14 bases remaining between them.

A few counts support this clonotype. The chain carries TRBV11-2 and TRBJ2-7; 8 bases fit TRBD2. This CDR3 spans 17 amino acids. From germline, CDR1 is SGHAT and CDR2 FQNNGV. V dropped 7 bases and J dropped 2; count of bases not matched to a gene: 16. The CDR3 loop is CASTTGGARDVTYEQYF. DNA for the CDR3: TGTGCCAGCACCACCGGGGGGGCCCGGGACGTTACCTACGAGCAGTACTTC.

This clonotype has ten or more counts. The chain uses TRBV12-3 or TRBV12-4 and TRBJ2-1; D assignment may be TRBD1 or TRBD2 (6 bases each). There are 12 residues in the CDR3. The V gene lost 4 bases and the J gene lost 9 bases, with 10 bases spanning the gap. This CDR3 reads CASSYGGGEQFF. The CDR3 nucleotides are TGTGCCAGCAGTTACGGAGGGGGTGAGCAGTTCTTC.

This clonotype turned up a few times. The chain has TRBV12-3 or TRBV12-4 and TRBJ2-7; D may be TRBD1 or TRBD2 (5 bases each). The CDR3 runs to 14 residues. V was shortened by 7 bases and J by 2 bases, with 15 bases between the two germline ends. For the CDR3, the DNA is TGTGCCAGCACCACCGGGACGAGCACCTACGAGCAGTACTTC. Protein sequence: CASTTGTSTYEQYF.

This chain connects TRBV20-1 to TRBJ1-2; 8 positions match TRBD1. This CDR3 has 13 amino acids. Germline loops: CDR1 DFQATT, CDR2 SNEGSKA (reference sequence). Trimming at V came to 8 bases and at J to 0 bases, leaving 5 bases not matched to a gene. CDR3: CSPPRGPNYGYTF. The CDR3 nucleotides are TGCAGTCCACCCAGGGGGCCTAACTATGGCTACACCTTC.

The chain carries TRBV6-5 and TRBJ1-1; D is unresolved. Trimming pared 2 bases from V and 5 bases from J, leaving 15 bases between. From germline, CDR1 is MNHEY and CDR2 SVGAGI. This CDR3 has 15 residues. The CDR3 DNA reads TGTGCCAGCAGTTACACTCGAAATCTGGGGACTGAAGCTTTCTTT. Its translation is CASSYTRNLGTEAFF.

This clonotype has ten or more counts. The CDR3 DNA is TGCAGTGCTAGAGATCTCACTAGCGGGAGGACAACAGATACGCAGTATTTT. Translating it yields CSARDLTSGRTTDTQYF. The gene calls are TRBV20-1 and TRBJ2-3, with 12 bases matching TRBD2. CDR1 is DFQATT, CDR2 SNEGSKA, per germline (reference sequence). This CDR3 is built from 17 residues. The V and J ends lost 0 bases and 3 bases, in that order; junction bases with no gene match: 7.

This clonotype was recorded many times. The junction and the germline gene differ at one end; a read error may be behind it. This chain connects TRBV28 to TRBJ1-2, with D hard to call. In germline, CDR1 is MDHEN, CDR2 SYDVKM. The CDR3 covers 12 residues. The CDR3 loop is CASSFAGYDYTF. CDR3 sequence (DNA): TGTGCCAGCAGTTTTGCCGGGTATGACTACACCTTC.

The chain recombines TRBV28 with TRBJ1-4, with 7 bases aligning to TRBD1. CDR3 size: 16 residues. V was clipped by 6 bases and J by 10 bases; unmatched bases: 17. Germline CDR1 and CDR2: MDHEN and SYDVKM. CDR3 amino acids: CASRPSTQGSLGKLFF. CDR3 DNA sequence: TGTGCCAGCAGACCAAGCACACAGGGGTCACTTGGAAAACTGTTTTTT.

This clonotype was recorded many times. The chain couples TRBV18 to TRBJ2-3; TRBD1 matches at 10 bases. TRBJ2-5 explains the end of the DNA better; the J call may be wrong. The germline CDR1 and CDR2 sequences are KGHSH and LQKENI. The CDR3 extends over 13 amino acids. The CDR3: CASSPGQGRAQYF. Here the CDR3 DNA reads TGTGCCAGCTCACCGGGACAGGGGAGGGCCCAGTACTTC.

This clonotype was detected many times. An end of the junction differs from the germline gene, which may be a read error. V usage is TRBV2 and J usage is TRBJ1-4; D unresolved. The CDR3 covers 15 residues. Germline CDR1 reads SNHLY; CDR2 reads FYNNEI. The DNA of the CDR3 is TGTGCCAGCACCCCCCACCCCCCCGCTAAGGAAAAACTGTTTTTT. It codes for CASTPHPPAKEKLFF. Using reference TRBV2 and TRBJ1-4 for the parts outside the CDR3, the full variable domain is EPEVTQTPSHQVTQMGQEVILRCVPISNHLYFYWYRQILGQKVEFLVSFYNNEISEKSEIFDDQFSVERPDGSNFTLKIRSTKLEDSAMYFCASTPHPPAKEKLFFGSGTQLSVL.

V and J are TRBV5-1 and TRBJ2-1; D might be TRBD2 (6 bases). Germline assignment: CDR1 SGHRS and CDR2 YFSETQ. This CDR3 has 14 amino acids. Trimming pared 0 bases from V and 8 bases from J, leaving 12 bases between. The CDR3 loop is CASSLGAGWHEQFF. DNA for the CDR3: TGCGCCAGCAGCTTGGGGGCGGGGTGGCATGAGCAGTTCTTC.

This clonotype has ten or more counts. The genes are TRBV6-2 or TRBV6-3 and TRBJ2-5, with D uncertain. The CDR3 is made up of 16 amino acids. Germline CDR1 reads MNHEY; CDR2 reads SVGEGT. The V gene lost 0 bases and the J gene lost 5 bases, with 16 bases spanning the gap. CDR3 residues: CASSYSMGPLMETQYF. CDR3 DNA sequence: TGTGCCAGCAGTTACTCTATGGGTCCGCTGATGGAGACCCAGTACTTC.

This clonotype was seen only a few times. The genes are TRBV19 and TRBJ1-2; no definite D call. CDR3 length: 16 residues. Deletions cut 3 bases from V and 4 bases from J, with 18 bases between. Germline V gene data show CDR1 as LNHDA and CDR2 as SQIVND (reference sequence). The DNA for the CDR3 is TGTGCCAGTAGTATCGTTTTCCTGGCAGGTCCCTATGGCTACACCTTC. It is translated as CASSIVFLAGPYGYTF.

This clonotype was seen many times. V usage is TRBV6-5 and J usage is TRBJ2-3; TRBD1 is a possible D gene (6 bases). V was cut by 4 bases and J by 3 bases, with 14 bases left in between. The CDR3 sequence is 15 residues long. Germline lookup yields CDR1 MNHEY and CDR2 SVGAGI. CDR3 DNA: TGTGCCAGCAGTTTGAGCAGGGGCAGTACAGATACGCAGTATTTT. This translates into CASSLSRGSTDTQYF.

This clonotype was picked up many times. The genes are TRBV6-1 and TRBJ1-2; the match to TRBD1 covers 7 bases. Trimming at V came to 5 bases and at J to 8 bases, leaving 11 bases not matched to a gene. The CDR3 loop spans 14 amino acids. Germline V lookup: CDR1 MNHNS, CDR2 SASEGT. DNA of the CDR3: TGTGCCAGCAGTCCCCGGGACAGCGTAAAGGGCTACACCTTC. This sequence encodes CASSPRDSVKGYTF.

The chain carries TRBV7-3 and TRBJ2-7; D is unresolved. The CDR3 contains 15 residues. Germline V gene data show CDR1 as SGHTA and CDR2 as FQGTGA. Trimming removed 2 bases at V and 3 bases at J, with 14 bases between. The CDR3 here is CASSLYRGSDYEQYF. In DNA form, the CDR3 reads TGTGCCAGCAGCTTATATCGTGGGTCGGACTACGAGCAGTACTTC.

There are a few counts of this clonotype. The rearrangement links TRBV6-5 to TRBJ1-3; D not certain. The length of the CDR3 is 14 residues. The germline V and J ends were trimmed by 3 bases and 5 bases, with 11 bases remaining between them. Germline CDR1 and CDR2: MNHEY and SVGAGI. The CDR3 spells CASSYGTARNTIYF. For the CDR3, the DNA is TGTGCCAGCAGTTATGGTACAGCCCGAAACACCATATATTTT.

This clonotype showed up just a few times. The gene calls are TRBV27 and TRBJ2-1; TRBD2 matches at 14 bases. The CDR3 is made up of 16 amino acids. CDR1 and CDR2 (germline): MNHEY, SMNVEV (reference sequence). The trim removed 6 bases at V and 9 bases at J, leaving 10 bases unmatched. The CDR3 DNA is TGTGCCAGCAGCCCGGTGGGGGGACTAGCGGGAGTTGAGCAGTTCTTC. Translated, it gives CASSPVGGLAGVEQFF.

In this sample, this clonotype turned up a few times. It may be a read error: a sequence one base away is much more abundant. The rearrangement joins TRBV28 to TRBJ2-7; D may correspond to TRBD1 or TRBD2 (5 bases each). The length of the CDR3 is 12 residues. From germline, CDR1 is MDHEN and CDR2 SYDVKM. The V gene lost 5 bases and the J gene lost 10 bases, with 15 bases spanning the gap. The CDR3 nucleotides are TGTGCCAGCAGTGGGACCCCCCCGCTTCAGTACTTC. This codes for CASSGTPPLQYF.

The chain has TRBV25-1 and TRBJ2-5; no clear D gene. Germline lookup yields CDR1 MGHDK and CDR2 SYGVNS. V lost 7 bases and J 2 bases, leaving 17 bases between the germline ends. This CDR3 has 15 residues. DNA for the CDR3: TGTGCCAGCACGTCGACTGGGCGGTGGCAAGAGACCCAGTACTTC. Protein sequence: CASTSTGRWQETQYF. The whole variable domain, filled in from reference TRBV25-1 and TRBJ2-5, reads EADIYQTPRYLVIGTGKKITLECSQTMGHDKMYWYQQDPGMELHLIHYSYGVNSTEKGDLSSESTVSRIRTEHFPLTLESARPSHTSQYLCASTSTGRWQETQYFGPGTRLLVL.

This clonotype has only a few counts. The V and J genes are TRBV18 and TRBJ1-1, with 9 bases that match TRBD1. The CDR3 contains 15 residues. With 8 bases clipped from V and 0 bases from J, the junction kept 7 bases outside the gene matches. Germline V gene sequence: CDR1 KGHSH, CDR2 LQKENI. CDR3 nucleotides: TGTGCCAGCAGTGCACAGGGGGCTGTGAACACTGAAGCTTTCTTT. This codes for CASSAQGAVNTEAFF. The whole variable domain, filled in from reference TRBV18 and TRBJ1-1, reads NAGVMQNPRHLVRRRGQEARLRCSPMKGHSHVYWYRQLPEEGLKFMVYLQKENIIDESGMPKERFSAEFPKEGPSILRIQQVVRGDSAAYFCASSAQGAVNTEAFFGQGTRLTVV.

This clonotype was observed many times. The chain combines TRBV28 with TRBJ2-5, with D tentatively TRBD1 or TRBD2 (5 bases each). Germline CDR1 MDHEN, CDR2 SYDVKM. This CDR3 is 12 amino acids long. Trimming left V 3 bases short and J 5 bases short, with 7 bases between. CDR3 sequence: CASSFEGETQYF. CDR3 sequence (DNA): TGTGCCAGCAGTTTCGAGGGGGAGACCCAGTACTTC.

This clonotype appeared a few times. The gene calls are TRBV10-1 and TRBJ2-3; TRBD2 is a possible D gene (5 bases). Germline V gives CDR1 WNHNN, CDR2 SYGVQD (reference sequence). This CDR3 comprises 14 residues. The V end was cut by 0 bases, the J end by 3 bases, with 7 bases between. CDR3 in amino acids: CASSESRGTDTQYF. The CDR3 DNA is TGCGCCAGCAGTGAGTCGAGAGGGACAGATACGCAGTATTTT.

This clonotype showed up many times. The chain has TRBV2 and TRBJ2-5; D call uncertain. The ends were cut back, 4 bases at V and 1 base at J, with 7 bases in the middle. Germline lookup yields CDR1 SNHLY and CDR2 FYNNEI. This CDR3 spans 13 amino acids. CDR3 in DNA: TGTGCCAGCAGTGTTTTAGGCCAAGAGACCCAGTACTTC. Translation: CASSVLGQETQYF.

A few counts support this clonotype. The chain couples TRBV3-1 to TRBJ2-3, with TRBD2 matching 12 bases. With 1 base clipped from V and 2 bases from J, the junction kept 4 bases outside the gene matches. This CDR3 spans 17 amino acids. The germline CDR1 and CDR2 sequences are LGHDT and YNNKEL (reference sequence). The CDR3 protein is CASSQGTSGIFTDTQYF. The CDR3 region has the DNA TGTGCCAGCAGCCAAGGGACTAGCGGGATTTTCACAGATACGCAGTATTTT.

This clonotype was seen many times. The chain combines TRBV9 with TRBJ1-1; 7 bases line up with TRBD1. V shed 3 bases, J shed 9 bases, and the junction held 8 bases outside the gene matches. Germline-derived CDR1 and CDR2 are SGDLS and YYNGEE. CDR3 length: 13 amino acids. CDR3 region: CASSAKDRSKAFF. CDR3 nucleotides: TGTGCCAGCAGCGCCAAGGACAGGTCGAAAGCTTTCTTT.

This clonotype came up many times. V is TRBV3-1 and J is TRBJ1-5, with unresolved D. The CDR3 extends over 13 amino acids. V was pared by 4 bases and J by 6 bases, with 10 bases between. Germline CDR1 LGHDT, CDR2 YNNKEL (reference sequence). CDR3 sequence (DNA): TGTGCCAGCAGCCCCGGTCTAGGTCAGCCCCAGCATTTT. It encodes CASSPGLGQPQHF.

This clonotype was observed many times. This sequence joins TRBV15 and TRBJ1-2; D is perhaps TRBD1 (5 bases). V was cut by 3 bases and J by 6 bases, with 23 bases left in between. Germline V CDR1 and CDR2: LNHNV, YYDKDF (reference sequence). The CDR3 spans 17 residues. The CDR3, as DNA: TGTGCCACCAGCAGGGATAGAACAACCCAGGGATTTGATGGCTACACCTTC. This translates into CATSRDRTTQGFDGYTF.